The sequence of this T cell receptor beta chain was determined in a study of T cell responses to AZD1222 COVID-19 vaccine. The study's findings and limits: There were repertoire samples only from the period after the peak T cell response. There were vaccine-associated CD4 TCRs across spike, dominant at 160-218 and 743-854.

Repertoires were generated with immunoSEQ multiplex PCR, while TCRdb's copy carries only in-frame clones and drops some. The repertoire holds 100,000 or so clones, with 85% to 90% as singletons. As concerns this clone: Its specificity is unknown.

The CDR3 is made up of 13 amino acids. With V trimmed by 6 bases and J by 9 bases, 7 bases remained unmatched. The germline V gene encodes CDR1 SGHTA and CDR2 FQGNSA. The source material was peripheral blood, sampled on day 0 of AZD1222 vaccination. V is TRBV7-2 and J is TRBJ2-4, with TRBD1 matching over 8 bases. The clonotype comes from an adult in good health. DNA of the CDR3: TGTGCCAGCAGTTACGGACAGGGTAGCATTCAGTACTTC. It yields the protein CASSYGQGSIQYF.